This T cell receptor (beta chain) was sequenced for a study of T and B cells in COVID-19 patients. General study results and limits: At recovery TRB diversity and richness exceeded healthy donors, after highly clonal active COVID-19 repertoires. Patients with COVID-19 reportedly showed strongly skewed T cell receptor beta variable and joining gene usage.

V shed 2 bases and J 5 bases; nucleotides not matched to a gene: 6. This CDR3 comprises 15 residues. From germline, CDR1 is SGHAT and CDR2 FQNNGV. TRB rearrangements were amplified by multiplex PCR with BIOMED2 TRB-A/B primers. TCRdb called the multiplex PCR reads again in MiXCR, with one record for every CDR3 protein. The sample consists of 3,500 to 4,500 distinct CDR3 sequences, almost 25% of them appearing once. This clonotype came up a few times. What it binds is unknown. Each TRB amplification used about 250-550 ng of genomic DNA from blood. The sample taken for sequencing was blood. The receptor was isolated from a human donor with active COVID-19. The chain joins TRBV11-2 to TRBJ2-1, with 7 bases aligning to TRBD2. The chain's CDR3 is CASSLRTSVNNEQFF. CDR3 nucleotide sequence: TGTGCCAGCAGCTTAAGAACTAGCGTGAACAATGAGCAGTTCTTC.